This T cell receptor beta chain derives from a study of T cells after yellow fever vaccination (dated by TCRdb to the late 2010s). Some background on the complete study: The SMART-Seq v4 Ultra Low Input RNA kit was used to prepare libraries from fractions with low cell numbers. Blood was collected at multiple timepoints before and after primary and secondary immunization, and bulk PBMC replicates and cell subsets were isolated. To track T-cell clones before and after primary and booster YFV17D yellow fever vaccination, bulk TCR alpha and beta repertoires were sequenced longitudinally. Two healthy male donors, one aged 18 to 29 and one aged 30 to 39 years, were included in the cohort.

General conclusions and limits of the study: A small share of clonotypes occurred in both CD4 and CD8 compartments, likely arising from convergent recombination. FACS-sorted repertoires could contain abundant contaminating clonotypes from the bulk population, so computational filtering was required. Compared with the primary T-cell response, the secondary T-cell response was faster but weaker, reaching its peak on day 5 rather than on day 15. Only a couple of donors were included in the study, so the extent to which the findings can be generalized is limited. After the booster, most clones that had expanded after primary vaccination were detected again (approximately 95% of CD4 and around nine tenths of CD8), suggesting broad maintenance of memory.

The junction shows trimming of 6 bases on V and 0 bases on J, and the gene matches do not reach 8 bases of it. Looking up the germline V gene yields CDR1 SGHRS and CDR2 YFSETQ. From cysteine to phenylalanine, the CDR3 is 15 amino acids long. The kept DNA is CDR3 alone, 45 bases in frame from the first base. TCRdb lists the instrument as Illumina NovaSeq 6000. TCR cDNA was synthesized by 5'RACE template switching, through which a universal primer site and unique molecular identifiers were introduced. cDNA synthesis was primed from both the TCR alpha and TCR beta constant segments. Library amplification involved two PCR steps, and the second step added sample barcodes and sequencing adapters. Sequencing of libraries was performed on Illumina HiSeq 2500 (2x100 bp) or NovaSeq (2x150 bp). As for the original processing: Demultiplexing of reads and collapsing into UMI consensus sequences were performed with MIGEC, and V(D)J alignment was carried out with MiXCR. Vaccine-responding clonotypes were defined with edgeR using replicate PBMC samples, requiring FDR below 0.01 and a log2 fold change above 5 up to day 15. CD4 or CD8 identity was assigned to each bulk clonotype according to whether the clonotype was present at higher abundance in the sequenced CD4 repertoire or the sequenced CD8 repertoire. The public reads were reanalyzed by TCRdb: fastp trimming at Q25, MiXCR alignment, in-frame beta chains only. For every CDR3 protein sequence, its rows merge into one entry that carries the most common genes and DNA. None of the V and J calls come from the authors' own analysis; TCRdb made them. In all, the sample holds about 320,000 distinct CDR3 sequences, and 3.5% to 5% of those were seen once. The top ten hold roughly a fifth of the sample.

The treatment or condition label on this specimen signifies: live attenuated yellow fever vaccine strain. At each blood-draw timepoint, two biological replicates of bulk PBMCs were obtained. A standard Ficoll-Paque protocol was used to isolate PBMCs from peripheral blood. TriZol was used to extract RNA from bulk PBMCs, from CD4 and CD8 fractions, and from dextramer-positive and dextramer-negative fractions. A note on this clonotype: It has no known antigen specificity. No base quality values were provided; no much bigger clone lies one nucleotide off.

Sequenced here: PBMCs, sampled 15 days after the yellow fever booster vaccination. The chain employs TRBV5-1 and TRBJ1-1; TRBD1 aligns with 7 central bases. The TCR sequence derives from a man between 18 and 35 years old who received the YFV17D yellow fever vaccine. The sequenced DNA: TGCGCCAGCACCCTTCGAGGACAGGTGAACACTGAAGCTTTCTTT. Translated, this is CASTLRGQVNTEAFF. The CDR3, completed at both ends by the reference TRBV5-1 and TRBJ1-1 genes, gives the full variable domain KAGVTQTPRYLIKTRGQQVTLSCSPISGHRSVSWYQQTPGQGLQFLFEYFSETQRNKGNFPGRFSGRQFSNSRSEMNVSTLELGDSALYLCASTLRGQVNTEAFFGQGTRLTVV.